This T cell receptor (beta chain) is drawn from a study of graft-versus-host responses after intestinal transplantation. In the study overall: Uniformly, recipients were administered anti-thymocyte globulin induction with subsequent tacrolimus and steroids for 2 to 3 years.

The assay was immunoSEQ multiplex PCR, and TCRdb's table has in-frame clones only and misses some. The sample yields roughly 100,000 clones, under 95% seen once. As regards this clone: Its antigen is unidentified.

The sequence was collected from a human donor who received an intestinal transplant. This material consisted of unstimulated CD8+ T cells sorted from spleen or lymph node cells, taken before intestinal transplant.

CDR3 DNA sequence: TGTGCCAGTAGTATTGGGGACAACACTGAAGCTTTCTTT. This encodes CASSIGDNTEAFF. The chain carries TRBV19 and TRBJ1-1; a possible D gene is TRBD1 (5 bases). CDR3 size: 13 residues. CDR1 and CDR2 from the germline V gene are LNHDA and SQIVND (reference sequence). Between the trimmed V and J ends, which lost 3 bases and 2 bases, there was a span of 7 bases.